This T cell receptor (beta chain) derives from a study of blood T cell repertoires in COVID-19 (TCRdb year 2020). In terms of the full investigation: Collaborator samples came from the United States, Italy and Spain and covered acute and convalescent phases of COVID-19. The prospective study material was composed of cDNA or gDNA derived from T cells, B-cell-depleted T cells, or PBMCs. Subjects who had been exposed to COVID-19, were actively infected with it, or had recovered from it provided the deeply sampled blood TCRbeta repertoires that made up the dataset. A freely available public database, intended as a resource for researchers studying the immune response to SARS-CoV-2, is where the repertoires were released. Samples were obtained from the ongoing ImmuneRACE study (first 160 participants) and from 1,254 subjects provided by 6 global collaborators. The sample metadata nearly always contained a de-identified subject ID, COVID-19 status, age in years and sex. Where available, HLA class I and class II types were obtained from metadata supplied by the sample provider rather than from assay-based typing.

The paper's findings and limits, for the study overall: The amount of clinical and demographic metadata varied by source and participant and was provided uncurated.

Each collaborating institution followed its own protocols to collect whole blood in K2EDTA tubes. For TCRbeta analysis, collaborators shipped samples as frozen whole blood, isolated PBMCs, or DNA extracted from either of those sample types. TCRbeta CDR3 regions were amplified from genomic DNA by means of the immunoSEQ Assay, a bias-controlled multiplex PCR. Per the source publication's procedure: Within the assay, amplification of reference gene primers was used to estimate how many nucleated cells each sample contained. To quantify the absolute abundance of each unique TCRbeta CDR3 rearrangement, sequence reads were collapsed and filtered. Productive Simpson clonality was computed per sample as the square root of Simpson's diversity index over productive rearrangements. TCRdb holds this immuneACCESS table with in-frame rearrangements only. Some clones are missing; in checked studies, unresolved V genes explain under half, and the rest has no known cause. V and J calls plus clone size are reproduced from that table; the DNA served to infer D and trimming. Recorded for this sample are around 100,000 clones; 70% to 85% of them occurred a single time. More than 20% of the sample goes to the ten largest clones.

Notes on this clone: What this receptor recognizes is not known. It has no much larger one-base neighbor in the sample; base qualities were not kept.

Sample: peripheral blood. This clonotype was obtained from a man between 65 and 79 years old with active or convalescent COVID-19.

The CDR3 region reads CASSLGPESNQPQHF. The DNA sequence reads TGCGCCAGCAGCTTGGGTCCGGAGAGCAATCAGCCCCAGCATTTT. The chain employs TRBV5-1 and TRBJ1-5, with no D gene named confidently. From the cysteine up to the phenylalanine, the CDR3 has a length of 15 residues. The entry retains the CDR3 DNA only, 45 bases that are in frame from base 1. V is reduced by 0 bases and J by 1 base, leaving a spacing of 8 bases between them. CDR1 and CDR2 are read off the germline V gene as SGHRS and YFSETQ.